These 28 T cell receptor beta chains came from one sample sequenced in a study of blood T cell repertoires in COVID-19. Some clones are missing from TCRdb's copy, which holds only in-frame ones; the method was immunoSEQ multiplex PCR. This table has some 230,000 clones, about nine tenths appearing once. The sequencing input was peripheral blood. Source of these receptors: a man under 40 who had recovered from COVID-19.

The rearrangement joins TRBV5-1 to TRBJ2-3; no clear D. V was shortened by 5 bases and J by 0 bases, with 4 bases between the two germline ends. CDR3 size: 12 residues. Germline V gene data show CDR1 as SGHRS and CDR2 as YFSETQ. The CDR3 bases are TGCGCCAGCAGTTATAGCACAGATACGCAGTATTTT. This sequence encodes CASSYSTDTQYF.

The chain combines TRBV5-1 with TRBJ2-3, with TRBD2 matching 7 bases. The CDR3 has 15 residues. CDR1 and CDR2 from the germline V gene are SGHRS and YFSETQ. The junction had 9 bases not matched to a gene; V was cut back by 7 bases and J by 1 base. CDR3 amino acids: CASGRGGSRTDTQYF. For the CDR3, the DNA is TGCGCCAGCGGTCGTGGCGGGAGTCGCACAGATACGCAGTATTTT. Based on the CDR3 plus reference TRBV5-1 and TRBJ2-3, the full variable domain is KAGVTQTPRYLIKTRGQQVTLSCSPISGHRSVSWYQQTPGQGLQFLFEYFSETQRNKGNFPGRFSGRQFSNSRSEMNVSTLELGDSALYLCASGRGGSRTDTQYFGPGTRLTVL.

The V call is TRBV5-1, the J call TRBJ1-6; TRBD1 is a possible D gene (6 bases). V gave up 4 bases and J gave up 7 bases, with 18 bases separating them. The CDR3 spans 16 residues. Germline V gives CDR1 SGHRS, CDR2 YFSETQ. CDR3 loop: CASSLNPTGVNSPLHF. CDR3 coding DNA: TGCGCCAGCAGCCTGAATCCGACAGGTGTAAATTCACCCCTCCACTTT.

The CDR3 coding sequence is TGTGCCAGCAGTTTGTTTGAGGACAATGAGCAGTTCTTC. Translated: CASSLFEDNEQFF. The chain recombines TRBV12-3 or TRBV12-4 with TRBJ2-1; D remains unclear. The CDR3 runs to 13 residues. Trimming cost V 3 bases and J 5 bases, with 8 bases left between them.

The chain joins TRBV15 to TRBJ1-5; tentatively, D is TRBD1 (6 bases). The CDR3 is 14 amino acids. The germline gives CDR1 LNHNV, CDR2 YYDKDF (reference sequence). V was pared by 6 bases and J by 4 bases, with 13 bases between. The CDR3 nucleotides read TGTGCCACCAGGCCGGGACATTCAAATCAGCCCCAGCATTTT. Its translation: CATRPGHSNQPQHF.

The chain joins TRBV29-1 to TRBJ1-2, with 7 bases identical to TRBD1. Germline loops: CDR1 SQVTM, CDR2 ANQGSEA. The CDR3 runs to 12 residues. The V segment lost 7 bases and the J segment 7 bases; nucleotides outside the gene matches: 9. The chain's CDR3 is CSALPGGRGYTF. CDR3 bases: TGCAGCGCCCTTCCAGGGGGACGTGGCTACACCTTC. Filled out from reference TRBV29-1 and TRBJ1-2, the complete variable domain reads SAVISQKPSRDICQRGTSLTIQCQVDSQVTMMFWYRQQPGQSLTLIATANQGSEATYESGFVIDKFPISRPNLTFSTLTVSNMSPEDSSIYLCSALPGGRGYTFGSGTRLTVV.

This chain joins TRBV5-4 and TRBJ1-1; a weak D match, TRBD1 (5 bases). The V end was cut by 6 bases, the J end by 8 bases, with 20 bases between. This CDR3 contains 14 residues. In germline, CDR1 is SGHNT, CDR2 YYREEE (reference sequence). CDR3: CASTTNQGSREAFF. In nucleotides, the CDR3 is TGTGCCAGCACCACGAACCAGGGTTCAAGGGAAGCTTTCTTT.

The chain links TRBV27 to TRBJ2-2; TRBD2 matches at 10 bases. This CDR3 contains 15 residues. The germline V gene has CDR1 MNHEY and CDR2 SMNVEV (reference sequence). The J segment lost 6 bases and the V segment lost 8 bases, leaving 9 bases of the junction unmatched. Written as DNA, the CDR3 is TGTGCCAGCGGGGCTAGCGGGGGATATGCCGGGGAGCTGTTTTTT. Translated, it gives CASGASGGYAGELFF.

This chain uses TRBV3-1 (or the pseudogene TRBV3-2) with TRBJ2-7; 8 bases map to TRBD1. CDR1 and CDR2 from the germline V gene are LGHDT and YNNKEL (reference sequence). V lost 0 bases, J lost 3 bases, and 1 base stayed unmatched. The CDR3 runs to 14 residues. This chain's CDR3 is CASSQDDRGYEQYF. The CDR3 nucleotides are TGTGCCAGCAGCCAAGACGACAGGGGCTACGAGCAGTACTTC.

The CDR3 sequence: CASSKSRDSDYEQYF. The CDR3 DNA reads TGTGCCAGCAGCAAAAGTCGGGACAGCGACTACGAGCAGTACTTC. V gene TRBV21-1 combines with J gene TRBJ2-7; the table's D call TRBD1 went unverified against the DNA. TRBV21-1 is shown as a pseudogene. This CDR3 contains 15 residues.

This chain connects TRBV10-1 to TRBJ2-7; D perhaps matches TRBD1 (5 bases). The CDR3 extends over 13 amino acids. V lost 5 bases and J 1 base, leaving 9 bases between the germline ends. Germline values: CDR1 WNHNN, CDR2 SYGVQD (reference sequence). The CDR3 loop is CASSLGVSYEQYF. The CDR3 coding sequence is TGCGCCAGCAGTTTAGGGGTGTCCTACGAGCAGTACTTC.

The rearrangement uses TRBV9 and TRBJ2-5, with 9 nucleotides matching TRBD1. This CDR3 spans 14 amino acids. V shed 4 bases, J shed 4 bases, and the junction held 5 bases outside the gene matches. CDR1 and CDR2 (germline): SGDLS, YYNGEE. The CDR3 nucleotides are TGTGCCAGCAGCCCGAACAGGGGGCTAGAGACCCAGTACTTC. Its translation is CASSPNRGLETQYF.

The chain has TRBV6-5 and TRBJ2-7, with D possibly TRBD1 on 6 matching bases. This CDR3 is built from 15 residues. V was cut by 6 bases and J by 0 bases, with 15 bases left in between. CDR1 MNHEY and CDR2 SVGAGI come from the germline V gene. The CDR3 DNA reads TGTGCCAGCAGAACCACGGACAGCCTCTCCTACGAGCAGTACTTC. It specifies CASRTTDSLSYEQYF.

This clone turned up a few times. The chain couples TRBV5-4 to TRBJ2-3; 11 bases agree with TRBD2. Looked up from germline, CDR1 is SGHNT and CDR2 is YYREEE (reference sequence). There are 17 residues in the CDR3. V was clipped by 4 bases and J by 3 bases; unmatched bases: 10. Written as DNA, the CDR3 is TGTGCCAGCAGCACACAACTAGCGGGGGATCAGACAGATACGCAGTATTTT. As protein: CASSTQLAGDQTDTQYF.

This sequence joins TRBV5-4 and TRBJ1-2, with D possibly TRBD1 on 5 matching bases. The germline gives CDR1 SGHNT, CDR2 YYREEE (reference sequence). The V gene lost 3 bases and the J gene lost 6 bases, with 15 bases spanning the gap. The CDR3 sequence is 14 residues long. The CDR3 here is CASSSIRGTDGYTF. The CDR3, as DNA: TGTGCCAGCAGCTCCATCCGGGGGACGGATGGCTACACCTTC. The full variable domain, rest sourced from reference TRBV5-4 and TRBJ1-2, is ETGVTQSPTHLIKTRGQQVTLRCSSQSGHNTVSWYQQALGQGPQFIFQYYREEENGRGNFPPRFSGLQFPNYSSELNVNALELDDSALYLCASSSIRGTDGYTFGSGTRLTVV.

This chain connects TRBV19 to TRBJ1-4; D perhaps matches TRBD1 (6 bases). Germline CDR1 and CDR2: LNHDA and SQIVND (reference sequence). Deletions cut 10 bases from V and 7 bases from J, with 16 bases between. The CDR3 has 13 residues. The CDR3 reads CATATGIGEKLFF. CDR3 in DNA: TGTGCCACAGCTACAGGGATCGGTGAAAAACTGTTTTTT.

This clone was counted a single time. This rearrangement joins TRBV29-1 to TRBJ1-2, with 12 bases fitting TRBD1. Germline CDR1 and CDR2: SQVTM and ANQGSEA. The CDR3 runs 16 residues. The V gene end was trimmed by 2 bases and the J gene end by 3 bases; junction bases not matched to a gene: 7. For the CDR3, the DNA is TGCAGCGTTGAACCGGGACAGGGGGCAATGGACTATGGCTACACCTTC. Translated, it gives CSVEPGQGAMDYGYTF.

The V gene is TRBV7-2, the J gene TRBJ2-1; maybe TRBD2 (6 bases). Per the germline V gene, CDR1 is SGHTA and CDR2 is FQGNSA. The CDR3 has 16 amino acids. The V and J ends lost 0 bases and 4 bases respectively, with 13 bases between them. CDR3 region: CASSLALGGGYNEQFF. CDR3 nucleotide sequence: TGTGCCAGCAGCTTAGCGCTGGGGGGAGGATACAATGAGCAGTTCTTC.

The V call is TRBV19, the J call TRBJ2-5, with D perhaps TRBD2 (6 bases). The CDR3 runs to 11 residues. Germline V gene sequence: CDR1 LNHDA, CDR2 SQIVND (reference sequence). Trimming took off 8 bases at V and 4 bases at J, with 8 bases between the two ends. The CDR3 sequence is CASDGGETQYF. In DNA form, the CDR3 reads TGTGCCAGTGACGGGGGAGAGACCCAGTACTTC.

This chain connects TRBV11-3 to TRBJ2-7; maybe TRBD2 (6 bases). V was cut by 0 bases and J by 6 bases, with 9 bases left in between. This CDR3 has 13 amino acids. Per the germline V gene, CDR1 is SGHNT and CDR2 is YENEEA. The CDR3 nucleotides are TGTGCCAGCAGCTTAGATTGGGAGGCCGAGCAGTACTTC. Encoded protein: CASSLDWEAEQYF.

This rearrangement joins TRBV12-3 or TRBV12-4 to TRBJ1-5; no firm D call. The CDR3 runs to 13 residues. Trimming removed 3 bases at V and 1 base at J, with 4 bases between. CDR3 residues: CASSFLSNQPQHF. The CDR3 DNA follows: TGTGCCAGCAGTTTTCTGAGCAATCAGCCCCAGCATTTT.

CDR3 sequence: CASRTTGGGPKKLFF. The CDR3 DNA follows: TGTGCCAGCAGAACCACAGGGGGGGGTCCCAAAAAACTGTTTTTT. The V call is TRBV28, the J call TRBJ1-4; 8 bases map to TRBD1. The CDR3 has 15 amino acids. Germline assignment: CDR1 MDHEN and CDR2 SYDVKM. V lost 6 bases, J lost 9 bases, and 12 bases stayed unmatched.

The V call is TRBV19, the J call TRBJ2-3; the match to TRBD1 covers 9 bases. The CDR3 sequence is 16 residues long. Trimming cost V 3 bases and J 5 bases; bases outside gene matches: 9. The germline V gene has CDR1 LNHDA and CDR2 SQIVND (reference sequence). The CDR3 loop is CASSMEDRGGIDTQYF. DNA of the CDR3: TGTGCCAGTAGTATGGAGGACAGGGGAGGAATAGATACGCAGTATTTT.

The V and J genes are TRBV5-5 and TRBJ1-1; no clear D gene. Germline V gene data show CDR1 as SGHKS and CDR2 as YYEKEE (reference sequence). This CDR3 region has 14 residues. Deletions cut 4 bases from V and 5 bases from J, with 15 bases between. The CDR3 DNA reads as TGTGCCAGCAGCCTGAGGACTTTCGGGACTGAAGCTTTCTTT. It encodes CASSLRTFGTEAFF.

The chain joins TRBV12-3 or TRBV12-4 to TRBJ1-1, with D hard to call. Trimming shortened V by 0 bases and J by 10 bases, and 6 bases separated the two germline ends. The CDR3 totals 11 residues. Written as DNA, the CDR3 is TGTGCCAGCAGTTTAGCCCGGGTAGCTTTCTTT. The encoded protein is CASSLARVAFF.

This clone has only one observation. The rearrangement links TRBV7-7 to TRBJ1-3; D not certain. V gave up 0 bases and J gave up 0 bases, with 6 bases separating them. CDR3 size: 15 residues. Germline V gene data show CDR1 as SSHAT and CDR2 as FNYEAQ (reference sequence). CDR3 in amino acids: CASSLATGSGNTIYF. The CDR3 nucleotides read TGTGCCAGCAGCTTAGCGACGGGCTCTGGAAACACCATATATTTT.

The chain combines TRBV4-2 with TRBJ2-7, with TRBD2 matching over 7 bases. The CDR3 is 12 amino acids. Germline values: CDR1 LGHNA, CDR2 YNFKEQ. The J segment lost 6 bases and the V segment lost 4 bases, leaving 3 bases of the junction unmatched. CDR3 protein: CASSLAGGEQYF. The CDR3 bases are TGTGCCAGCAGCCTAGCGGGTGGCGAGCAGTACTTC.

Concerning this clone: Other DNA variants within this sample encode the same CDR3. V usage is TRBV5-1 and J usage is TRBJ1-2; TRBD1 is a possible D gene (5 bases). The CDR3 contains 13 residues. Germline-derived CDR1 and CDR2 are SGHRS and YFSETQ. V was clipped by 0 bases and J by 2 bases, with 5 bases between them. The CDR3 sequence is CASSLGQNYGYTF. The CDR3 DNA is TGCGCCAGCAGCTTGGGACAGAACTATGGCTACACCTTC.